The 29 T cell receptor beta chains in this list originate from one sample, sequenced in a study of cytomegalovirus exposure and HLA in healthy donors. A multiplex PCR was run with 60 Vbeta primers and 13 Jbeta primers. Libraries were prepared by immunoSEQ multiplex PCR; TCRdb keeps only in-frame clonotypes and omits some of them. The table shows about 200,000 clones, with 85% occurring only once. The sequenced sample consisted of PBMCs. These receptors originate from a woman in her fifties or sixties in good health and CMV-seronegative.

The genes are TRBV28 and TRBJ1-2, with a tentative D call TRBD1 (5 bases). Germline V CDR1 and CDR2: MDHEN, SYDVKM. The V end was cut by 6 bases, the J end by 2 bases, with 13 bases between. The length of the CDR3 is 14 residues. For the CDR3, the DNA is TGTGCCAGCAGCCTACCTGGGGCCAACTATGGCTACACCTTC. Residues: CASSLPGANYGYTF.

This clone was recorded once. The chain is built from TRBV11-2 and TRBJ1-1; D is perhaps TRBD1 (6 bases). Germline CDR1 and CDR2: SGHAT and FQNNGV. V was shortened by 1 base and J by 0 bases, with 9 bases between the two germline ends. The CDR3 sequence is 15 residues long. The CDR3 DNA reads as TGTGCCAGCAGCTTAGGCGGACAGTTGAACACTGAAGCTTTCTTT. It encodes CASSLGGQLNTEAFF.

The chain links TRBV28 to TRBJ1-1; TRBD1 matches 7 bases. This CDR3 has 15 amino acids. Trimming took 5 bases from V and 4 from J; bases not matched to a gene: 10. Germline CDR1 is MDHEN and CDR2 is SYDVKM. Written as DNA, the CDR3 is TGTGCCAGCAGTCCCGCCCCGACAGGGTTCACTGAAGCTTTCTTT. Encoded protein: CASSPAPTGFTEAFF.

The chain employs TRBV10-1 and TRBJ2-7; D is possibly TRBD2 (6 bases). CDR3 length equals 15 residues. The germline V and J ends were trimmed by 3 bases and 3 bases, with 15 bases remaining between them. Germline-derived CDR1 and CDR2 are WNHNN and SYGVQD (reference sequence). The CDR3 reads CASSEGAGLGYEQYF. CDR3 DNA sequence: TGCGCCAGCAGTGAAGGCGCGGGACTCGGCTACGAGCAGTACTTC.

The chain has TRBV6-1 and TRBJ1-5; D call uncertain. The CDR3 is made up of 14 amino acids. Germline V CDR1 and CDR2: MNHNS, SASEGT. The V end was cut by 8 bases, the J end by 0 bases, with 11 bases between. The CDR3 region has the DNA TGTGCCAGCCAGCGGCAGAATAGCAATCAGCCCCAGCATTTT. It yields the protein CASQRQNSNQPQHF.

The genes are TRBV7-9 and TRBJ2-5, with TRBD2 identical over 14 bases. The junction had 4 bases not matched to a gene; V was cut back by 5 bases and J by 5 bases. This CDR3 is built from 15 residues. Per the germline V gene, CDR1 is SEHNR and CDR2 is FQNEAQ (reference sequence). The CDR3 reads CASSPGLAGVETQYF. CDR3 nucleotides: TGTGCCAGCAGCCCGGGACTAGCGGGAGTGGAGACCCAGTACTTC.

Worth noting for this clone: Other DNA sequences of this sample code for an identical CDR3. The rearrangement uses TRBV6-1 and TRBJ1-1; D not certain. The germline V and J ends were trimmed by 4 bases and 1 base, with 7 bases remaining between them. The CDR3 sequence is 13 residues long. CDR1 is MNHNS and CDR2 is SASEGT in the germline V gene. The CDR3 sequence: CASSVQENTEAFF. CDR3 DNA: TGTGCCAGCAGTGTTCAGGAGAACACTGAAGCTTTCTTT.

V gene TRBV4-1 combines with J gene TRBJ2-5; TRBD2 aligns across 11 bases. The germline gives CDR1 MGHRA, CDR2 YSYEKL. The CDR3 extends over 17 amino acids. With 0 bases clipped from V and 4 bases from J, the junction kept 7 bases outside the gene matches. CDR3 region: CASSQDRASGRRETQYF. The CDR3 DNA reads TGCGCCAGCAGCCAAGATCGGGCTAGCGGGAGGAGAGAGACCCAGTACTTC.

This chain uses TRBV6-5 with TRBJ1-4; 7 bases match TRBD1. The germline V gene encodes CDR1 MNHEY and CDR2 SVGAGI. With V trimmed by 5 bases and J by 5 bases, 5 bases remained unmatched. The CDR3 has 14 residues. The CDR3 is CASSEGAKNEKLFF. The DNA for the CDR3 is TGTGCCAGCAGTGAGGGGGCAAAGAATGAAAAACTGTTTTTT.

The V and J genes are TRBV30 and TRBJ2-7; weak D call: TRBD1 (7 bases). The germline CDR1 and CDR2 sequences are GTSNPN and SVGIG (reference sequence). The CDR3 loop spans 15 amino acids. Trimming took 0 bases from V and 5 from J, leaving 17 bases between them. The CDR3 spells CAWSVKTGRRDEQYF. Here the CDR3 DNA reads TGTGCCTGGAGTGTTAAGACAGGGCGGAGGGACGAGCAGTACTTC.

The gene calls are TRBV5-1 and TRBJ2-7; 11 nucleotides match TRBD2. The CDR3 is 16 residues long. Germline trimming cut 4 bases from V and 0 bases from J; bases unmatched to any gene: 6. Germline V lookup: CDR1 SGHRS, CDR2 YFSETQ. As DNA, the CDR3 is TGCGCCAGCAGCCTGTTAGCGGGAGGGAACTCCTACGAGCAGTACTTC. Residues: CASSLLAGGNSYEQYF.

The chain employs TRBV11-2 and TRBJ1-1; TRBD1 matches 7 bases. The germline V gene encodes CDR1 SGHAT and CDR2 FQNNGV. CDR3 length equals 14 residues. V lost 5 bases, J lost 0 bases, and 3 bases stayed unmatched. The CDR3 DNA reads as TGTGCCAGCAGCGGACAGGTTTTGAACACTGAAGCTTTCTTT. Its protein product is CASSGQVLNTEAFF. Together with reference TRBV11-2 and TRBJ1-1, the CDR3 gives the full variable domain: EAGVAQSPRYKIIEKRQSVAFWCNPISGHATLYWYQQILGQGPKLLIQFQNNGVVDDSQLPKDRFSAERLKGVDSTLKIQPAKLEDSAVYLCASSGQVLNTEAFFGQGTRLTVV.

The chain is built from TRBV27 and TRBJ2-5; possible D gene TRBD1, 6 bases. The V gene lost 5 bases and the J gene lost 2 bases, with 21 bases spanning the gap. CDR3 size: 17 residues. The germline CDR1 and CDR2 sequences are MNHEY and SMNVEV (reference sequence). CDR3 loop: CASSPEPRWTEQETQYF. The CDR3 DNA is TGTGCCAGCAGTCCCGAGCCTAGATGGACAGAACAAGAGACCCAGTACTTC.

This chain connects TRBV5-1 to TRBJ2-7; 11 nucleotides agree with TRBD1. This CDR3 spans 15 amino acids. After removal of 4 bases from V and 2 bases from J, the junction contained 5 bases not matched to a gene. The germline V gene has CDR1 SGHRS and CDR2 YFSETQ. CDR3 residues: CASSGGTGGTYEQYF. DNA for the CDR3: TGCGCCAGCAGCGGCGGGACAGGGGGAACCTACGAGCAGTACTTC.

J is TRBJ2-2 and V is TRBV11-2, with TRBD1 identical over 12 bases. V shed 2 bases, J shed 5 bases, and the junction held 9 bases outside the gene matches. CDR1 is SGHAT, CDR2 FQNNGV, per germline. The CDR3 has 18 residues. The CDR3 coding sequence is TGTGCCAGCAGCTTAAAGTGGGGACAGGGGGCCGGGACCGGGGAGCTGTTTTTT. The encoded protein is CASSLKWGQGAGTGELFF. Full variable domain (remainder filled in from reference TRBV11-2 and TRBJ2-2): EAGVAQSPRYKIIEKRQSVAFWCNPISGHATLYWYQQILGQGPKLLIQFQNNGVVDDSQLPKDRFSAERLKGVDSTLKIQPAKLEDSAVYLCASSLKWGQGAGTGELFFGEGSRLTVL.

The genes are TRBV11-1 and TRBJ2-6; 8 nucleotides line up with TRBD2. The CDR3 runs to 17 residues. In germline, CDR1 is SGHAT, CDR2 FQDESV (reference sequence). The trim removed 3 bases at V and 2 bases at J, leaving 6 bases unmatched. The CDR3, as DNA: TGTGCCAGCAGCTTCCCTAGGCGGGGGGCTGGGGCCAACGTCCTGACTTTC. This encodes CASSFPRRGAGANVLTF.

V gene TRBV6-1 combines with J gene TRBJ2-7; D uncertain. Trimming shortened V by 6 bases and J by 5 bases, and 14 bases separated the two germline ends. The CDR3 consists of 13 residues. Germline assignment: CDR1 MNHNS and CDR2 SASEGT. CDR3 nucleotides: TGTGCCAGCAGGGGCTCCTCCCTCGACGAGCAGTACTTC. It encodes CASRGSSLDEQYF.

The gene calls are TRBV30 and TRBJ1-2; 10 nucleotides line up with TRBD1. Germline loops: CDR1 GTSNPN, CDR2 SVGIG (reference sequence). The V gene end was trimmed by 4 bases and the J gene end by 4 bases; junction bases not matched to a gene: 9. This CDR3 has 15 residues. Here the CDR3 reads CAWTGQGYGSYGYTF. The CDR3 region has the DNA TGTGCCTGGACGGGACAGGGGTATGGTAGCTATGGCTACACCTTC.

The gene calls are TRBV6-1 and TRBJ1-5; a possible D gene is TRBD1 (5 bases). CDR1 and CDR2 from the germline V gene are MNHNS and SASEGT. The CDR3 length is 16 residues. Trimming left V 1 base short and J 0 bases short, with 10 bases between. This chain's CDR3 is CASSEGGVYSNQPQHF. DNA for the CDR3: TGTGCCAGCAGTGAAGGGGGGGTTTATAGCAATCAGCCCCAGCATTTT.

The chain joins TRBV5-1 to TRBJ2-4; TRBD2 matches at 13 bases. The ends lost 1 base at V and 8 bases at J; junction bases unmatched: 6. The CDR3 consists of 16 residues. Per germline, CDR1 SGHRS and CDR2 YFSETQ. CDR3 nucleotides: TGCGCCAGCAGCTTGTACCGGACTAGCGGGAGAGACATTCAGTACTTC. This translates into CASSLYRTSGRDIQYF.

This clone was detected once. The chain uses TRBV5-5 and TRBJ1-5; 7 nucleotides align to TRBD1. Germline CDR1 reads SGHKS; CDR2 reads YYEKEE (reference sequence). The CDR3 has 14 residues. The ends lost 5 bases at V and 4 bases at J; junction bases unmatched: 6. Written as DNA, the CDR3 is TGTGCCAGCAGTTCGGGACAGAGGAATCAGCCCCAGCATTTT. Translated, it gives CASSSGQRNQPQHF.

This chain links TRBV29-1 with TRBJ2-7, with no clear D. Trimming removed 6 bases from V and 2 bases from J, with 8 bases in between. CDR1 and CDR2 from the germline V gene are SQVTM and ANQGSEA. The CDR3 extends over 11 amino acids. In nucleotides, the CDR3 is TGCAGCGTCACACCACCCTACGAGCAGTACTTC. Amino acid sequence: CSVTPPYEQYF.

The chain couples TRBV5-4 to TRBJ2-1; 7 bases agree with TRBD2. This CDR3 has 16 amino acids. Germline V lookup: CDR1 SGHNT, CDR2 YYREEE (reference sequence). Unmatched junction bases numbered 9, after V lost 4 bases and J lost 2 bases. CDR3 in amino acids: CASSRGGSVAYNEQFF. In nucleotides, the CDR3 is TGTGCCAGCAGCCGGGGAGGGAGCGTTGCCTACAATGAGCAGTTCTTC. Looking up the rest from reference TRBV5-4 and TRBJ2-1 gives the full variable domain: ETGVTQSPTHLIKTRGQQVTLRCSSQSGHNTVSWYQQALGQGPQFIFQYYREEENGRGNFPPRFSGLQFPNYSSELNVNALELDDSALYLCASSRGGSVAYNEQFFGPGTRLTVL.

The chain joins TRBV7-8 to TRBJ2-3, with 11 bases matching TRBD2. Germline-derived CDR1 and CDR2 are SGHVS and FQNEAQ. With 5 bases clipped from V and 6 bases from J, the junction kept 13 bases outside the gene matches. The CDR3 spans 17 residues. The CDR3 bases are TGTGCCAGCAGCCTGTCCTTCTGGGCTAGCGGGAGGGATACGCAGTATTTT. Protein: CASSLSFWASGRDTQYF. The full variable domain, its missing parts supplied by reference TRBV7-8 and TRBJ2-3, is GAGVSQSPRYKVAKRGQDVALRCDPISGHVSLFWYQQALGQGPEFLTYFQNEAQLDKSGLPSDRFFAERPEGSVSTLKIQRTQQEDSAVYLCASSLSFWASGRDTQYFGPGTRLTVL.

This clone occurred a few times. The rearrangement links TRBV28 to TRBJ2-5; 10 bases fit TRBD1. Germline lookup yields CDR1 MDHEN and CDR2 SYDVKM. Losses at the gene ends were 3 bases for V and 4 bases for J; bases not matched to a gene: 5. The CDR3 is 15 residues long. The CDR3 nucleotides read TGTGCCAGCAGTTTCCAGGGACAGGGGTTAGAGACCCAGTACTTC. This translates into CASSFQGQGLETQYF.

Only one count was recorded for this clone. The chain recombines TRBV14 with TRBJ2-7; the match to TRBD1 covers 12 bases. CDR3 length equals 16 residues. The V gene end was trimmed by 4 bases and the J gene end by 7 bases; junction bases not matched to a gene: 11. The germline V gene has CDR1 SGHDN and CDR2 FVKESK. For the CDR3, the DNA is TGTGCCAGCAGCCCGTTGGGACAGGGGGCACTAGGAGAGCAGTACTTC. Amino acids: CASSPLGQGALGEQYF.

The DNA of the CDR3 is TGCGCCAGCAGCCAAGATCGGGCCTACGAGCAGTACTTC. It yields the protein CASSQDRAYEQYF. The V call is TRBV4-3, the J call TRBJ2-7; D call uncertain. In germline, CDR1 is LGHNA, CDR2 YSLEER. V lost 0 bases and J 2 bases, leaving 5 bases between the germline ends. The CDR3 is 13 amino acids.

The gene calls are TRBV5-1 and TRBJ2-1; D is possibly TRBD2 (5 bases). CDR1 is SGHRS and CDR2 is YFSETQ in the germline V gene. The V and J ends lost 0 bases and 3 bases respectively, with 13 bases between them. The CDR3 runs to 16 residues. The CDR3 DNA reads TGCGCCAGCAGCTTGGATGGACTGGCTTACTACAATGAGCAGTTCTTC. Translated, it gives CASSLDGLAYYNEQFF.

The table lists this clone with a few counts. This chain links TRBV28 with TRBJ2-7; TRBD1 might be the D (5 bases). Trimming pared 2 bases from V and 3 bases from J, leaving 20 bases between. Germline V gene sequence: CDR1 MDHEN, CDR2 SYDVKM. The CDR3 has 17 amino acids. CDR3 sequence: CASSLVLFRAGDYEQYF. In DNA form, the CDR3 reads TGTGCCAGCAGTTTAGTTCTATTCAGGGCAGGAGACTACGAGCAGTACTTC.